The 14 T cell receptor beta chains listed next were all sequenced from one sample in a study of OX40 agonist ivuxolimab in advanced cancers. The library was generated by the immunoSEQ multiplex PCR assay. TCRdb provides this immuneACCESS table in a form limited to in-frame rearrangements. Some clones are lacking; in checked studies, under half of them reflect an unresolved V gene, and why the rest are absent is not known. For this sample there are 65,000 to 95,000 clones; more than 75% appear just once. 0.45% to 0.55% of the sample is taken by the ten largest. The specimen was CD4+ or CD8+ T cells sorted from blood, collected in a trial of the OX40 agonist ivuxolimab. The receptors were gathered from an adult with an advanced solid tumor such as melanoma, head and neck, liver or kidney cancer.

The rearrangement links TRBV10-3 to TRBJ1-3, with 8 bases identical to TRBD1. V lost 9 bases to trimming and J lost 2 bases; unmatched junction nucleotides: 12. Germline CDR1 ENHRY, CDR2 SYGVKD. This CDR3 is built from 16 residues. Written as DNA, the CDR3 is TGTGCCATTAACCCCGACAGGGGAGGGCCTGGAAACACCATATATTTT. It is translated as CAINPDRGGPGNTIYF.

The rearrangement joins TRBV19 to TRBJ2-7; D could derive from TRBD1 or TRBD2 (5 bases each). CDR1 LNHDA and CDR2 SQIVND come from the germline V gene (reference sequence). The CDR3 covers 13 residues. V shed 4 bases and J shed 2 bases, with 9 bases lying between them. CDR3 sequence reads: CASSREGTYEQYF. CDR3 in DNA: TGTGCCAGTAGTAGAGAGGGGACCTACGAGCAGTACTTC.

This clone was found once. The chain has TRBV5-8 and TRBJ1-2; D uncertain. The CDR3 length is 14 residues. With 2 bases removed from V and 4 bases from J, the gap between germline ends came to 12 bases. In germline, CDR1 is SGHTS, CDR2 YDEGEE. CDR3 protein: CASSLTERIYGYTF. The DNA for the CDR3 is TGTGCCAGCAGCTTAACAGAGAGAATCTATGGCTACACCTTC.

The chain recombines TRBV7-6 with TRBJ2-3, with a weak D call TRBD2 (5 bases). Trimming stripped 3 bases from V and 1 base from J, with 14 bases between. Germline V CDR1 and CDR2: SGHVS, FNYEAQ. The CDR3 consists of 16 residues. The CDR3 sequence is CASSLTSGGRTDTQYF. CDR3 nucleotides: TGTGCCAGCAGCTTGACAAGCGGAGGTCGCACAGATACGCAGTATTTT.

The gene calls are TRBV19 and TRBJ2-6; D gene uncertain. Trimming left V 6 bases short and J 2 bases short, with 5 bases between. The CDR3 covers 13 residues. Germline V lookup: CDR1 LNHDA, CDR2 SQIVND (reference sequence). This CDR3 reads CASSRTGANVLTF. CDR3 nucleotides: TGTGCCAGTAGCCGAACTGGGGCCAACGTCCTGACTTTC.

This chain links TRBV4-2 with TRBJ1-3; TRBD1 agrees at 8 bases. This CDR3 has 18 residues. Germline lookup yields CDR1 LGHNA and CDR2 YNFKEQ. The V and J ends lost 3 bases and 3 bases, in that order; junction bases with no gene match: 13. CDR3 residues: CASSHAILQGAIGNTIYF. CDR3 coding DNA: TGTGCCAGCAGCCATGCCATCCTCCAGGGGGCCATTGGAAACACCATATATTTT.

This chain connects TRBV7-8 to TRBJ1-4, with D maybe TRBD1 (5 bases). The germline V gene encodes CDR1 SGHVS and CDR2 FQNEAQ. The ends were cut back, 5 bases at V and 8 bases at J, with 12 bases in the middle. The CDR3 has 13 residues. The CDR3 DNA follows: TGTGCCAGCAGCCACCGGGGGGAGGAAAAACTGTTTTTT. Translated, it gives CASSHRGEEKLFF.

The chain joins TRBV9 to TRBJ2-5; perhaps D is TRBD1 or TRBD2 (5 bases each). The germline gives CDR1 SGDLS, CDR2 YYNGEE. V lost 0 bases and J lost 5, with 11 bases in between. The CDR3 has 14 amino acids. The CDR3 here is CASSVGQGEETQYF. The CDR3 coding sequence is TGTGCCAGCAGCGTAGGGCAGGGAGAGGAGACCCAGTACTTC.

This chain uses TRBV5-5 with TRBJ1-4, with D perhaps TRBD1 (6 bases). CDR3 length equals 15 residues. Germline CDR1 reads SGHKS; CDR2 reads YYEKEE (reference sequence). V was pared by 5 bases and J by 1 base, with 12 bases between. The CDR3 DNA follows: TGTGCCAGCAGTTTTACAGGGTTAACTAATGAAAAACTGTTTTTT. Its protein is CASSFTGLTNEKLFF.

This clone was counted once. The chain uses TRBV9 and TRBJ2-5; D tentatively fits TRBD1 or TRBD2 (5 bases each). This CDR3 comprises 16 residues. V lost 5 bases, J lost 5 bases, and 22 bases lay in between. Looked up from germline, CDR1 is SGDLS and CDR2 is YYNGEE. The CDR3 bases are TGTGCCAGCAGTCAGATGGGGCTCCTTGAGGGCGAGACCCAGTACTTC. It is translated as CASSQMGLLEGETQYF.

The chain has TRBV12-5 and TRBJ2-5; D gene ambiguous. This CDR3 has 16 amino acids. With 2 bases removed from V and 4 bases from J, the gap between germline ends came to 17 bases. Germline CDR1 and CDR2: LGHNT and FRNRAP. DNA of the CDR3: TGTGCTAGTGGTTTGACCCGACTGATTAGGGCAGAGACCCAGTACTTC. It yields the protein CASGLTRLIRAETQYF.

The V call is TRBV7-2, the J call TRBJ2-5; 9 bases line up with TRBD2. This CDR3 comprises 15 residues. Germline V gives CDR1 SGHTA, CDR2 FQGNSA. Losses at the gene ends were 6 bases for V and 5 bases for J; bases not matched to a gene: 10. This CDR3 is CASSYQRGVMETQYF. The CDR3 nucleotides are TGTGCCAGCAGTTACCAGCGGGGGGTAATGGAGACCCAGTACTTC.

V gene TRBV4-1 combines with J gene TRBJ1-6, with 7 bases aligning to TRBD1. Germline V gene data show CDR1 as MGHRA and CDR2 as YSYEKL. V trimming: 1 base; J trimming: 7 bases; junction bases outside the gene matches: 10. CDR3 length: 17 residues. Here the CDR3 reads CASSQGRQGWRNSPLHF. As DNA, the CDR3 is TGCGCCAGCAGCCAAGGTAGACAGGGCTGGAGGAATTCACCCCTCCACTTT.

The V call is TRBV28, the J call TRBJ1-6; D remains ambiguous. Trimming took 3 bases from V and 6 from J, leaving 9 bases between them. The CDR3 sequence is 14 residues long. In germline, CDR1 is MDHEN, CDR2 SYDVKM. DNA of the CDR3: TGTGCCAGCAGTTTCAGGCAGGTTAATTCACCCCTCCACTTT. Translation gives CASSFRQVNSPLHF.